This paragraph covers one T cell receptor beta chain sequence. This entry is derived from a study of control samples from healthy donors and cancer patients. TCRdb's table, derived via immunoSEQ multiplex PCR, lists solely in-frame clones and lacks some. Of fewer than 500,000 clones listed, around nine tenths are singletons. The receptor was derived from a man in his forties with head and neck cancer. Material for sequencing was PBMCs.

CDR3 sequence reads: CASSKPPGETTDTQYF. As DNA, the CDR3 is TGTGCCAGCAGCAAACCCCCGGGGGAGACCACAGATACGCAGTATTTT. The chain has TRBV21-1 and TRBJ2-3; the table names TRBD2, a call not compared with the DNA. TRBV21-1 is deemed a pseudogene. The CDR3 runs to 16 residues.